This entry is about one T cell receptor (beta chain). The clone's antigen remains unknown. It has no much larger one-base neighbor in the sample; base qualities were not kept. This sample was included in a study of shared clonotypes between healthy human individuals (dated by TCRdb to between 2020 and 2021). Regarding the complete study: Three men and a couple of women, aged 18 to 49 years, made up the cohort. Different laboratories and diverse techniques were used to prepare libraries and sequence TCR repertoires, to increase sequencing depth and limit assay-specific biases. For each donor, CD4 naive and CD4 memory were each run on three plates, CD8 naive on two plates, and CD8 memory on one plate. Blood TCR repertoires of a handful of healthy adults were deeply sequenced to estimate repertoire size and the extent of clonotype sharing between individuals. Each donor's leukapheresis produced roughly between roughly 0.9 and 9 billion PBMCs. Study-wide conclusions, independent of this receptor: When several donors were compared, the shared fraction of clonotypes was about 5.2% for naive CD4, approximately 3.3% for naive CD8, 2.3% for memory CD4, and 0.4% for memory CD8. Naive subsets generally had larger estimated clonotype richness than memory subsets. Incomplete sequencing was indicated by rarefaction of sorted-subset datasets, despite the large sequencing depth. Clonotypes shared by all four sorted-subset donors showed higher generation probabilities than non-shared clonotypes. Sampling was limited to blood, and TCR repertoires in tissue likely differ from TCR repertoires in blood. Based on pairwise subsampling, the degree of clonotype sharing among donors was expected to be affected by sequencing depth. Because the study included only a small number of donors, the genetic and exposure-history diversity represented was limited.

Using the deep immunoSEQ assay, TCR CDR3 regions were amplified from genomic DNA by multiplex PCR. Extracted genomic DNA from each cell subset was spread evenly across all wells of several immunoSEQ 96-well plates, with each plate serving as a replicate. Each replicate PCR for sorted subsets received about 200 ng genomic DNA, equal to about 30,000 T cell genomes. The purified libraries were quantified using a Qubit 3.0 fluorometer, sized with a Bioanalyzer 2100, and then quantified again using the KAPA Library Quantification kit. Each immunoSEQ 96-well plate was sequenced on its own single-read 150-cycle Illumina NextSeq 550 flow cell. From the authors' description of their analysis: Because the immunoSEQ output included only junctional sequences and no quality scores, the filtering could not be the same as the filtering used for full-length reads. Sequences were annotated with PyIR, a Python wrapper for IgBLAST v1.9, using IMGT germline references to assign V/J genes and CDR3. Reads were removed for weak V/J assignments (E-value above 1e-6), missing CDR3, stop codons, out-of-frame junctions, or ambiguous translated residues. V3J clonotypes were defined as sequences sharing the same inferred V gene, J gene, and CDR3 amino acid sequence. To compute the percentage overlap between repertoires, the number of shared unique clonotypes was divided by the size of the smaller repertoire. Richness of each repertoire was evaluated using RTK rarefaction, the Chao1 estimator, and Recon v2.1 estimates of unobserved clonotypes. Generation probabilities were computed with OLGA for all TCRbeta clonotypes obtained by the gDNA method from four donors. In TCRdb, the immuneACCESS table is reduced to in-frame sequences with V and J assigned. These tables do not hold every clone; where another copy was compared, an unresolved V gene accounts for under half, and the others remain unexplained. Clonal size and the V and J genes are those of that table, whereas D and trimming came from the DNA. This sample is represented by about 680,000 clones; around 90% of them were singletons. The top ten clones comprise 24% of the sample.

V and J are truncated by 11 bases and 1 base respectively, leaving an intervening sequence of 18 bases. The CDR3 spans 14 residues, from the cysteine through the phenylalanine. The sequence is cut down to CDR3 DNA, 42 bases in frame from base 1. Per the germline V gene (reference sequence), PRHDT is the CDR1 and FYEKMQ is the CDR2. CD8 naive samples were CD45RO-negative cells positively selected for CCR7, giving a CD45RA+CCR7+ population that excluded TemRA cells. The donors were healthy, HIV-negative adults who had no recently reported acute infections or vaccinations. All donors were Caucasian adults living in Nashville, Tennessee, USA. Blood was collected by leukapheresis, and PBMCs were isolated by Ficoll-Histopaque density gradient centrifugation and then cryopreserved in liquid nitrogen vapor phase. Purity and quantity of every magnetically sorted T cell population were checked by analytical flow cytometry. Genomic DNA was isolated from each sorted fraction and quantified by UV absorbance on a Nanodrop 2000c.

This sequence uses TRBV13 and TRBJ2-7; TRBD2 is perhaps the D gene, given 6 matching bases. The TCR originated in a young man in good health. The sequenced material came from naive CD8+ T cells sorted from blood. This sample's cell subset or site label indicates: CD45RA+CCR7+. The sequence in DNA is TGTGCCTGCCAAACTAGCACTTTTTCCTACGAGCAGTACTTC. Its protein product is CACQTSTFSYEQYF. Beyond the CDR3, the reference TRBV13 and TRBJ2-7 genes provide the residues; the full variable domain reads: AAGVIQSPRHLIKEKRETATLKCYPIPRHDTVYWYQQGPGQDPQFLISFYEKMQSDKGSIPDRFSAQQFSDYHSELNMSSLELGDSALYFCACQTSTFSYEQYFGPGTRLTVT.